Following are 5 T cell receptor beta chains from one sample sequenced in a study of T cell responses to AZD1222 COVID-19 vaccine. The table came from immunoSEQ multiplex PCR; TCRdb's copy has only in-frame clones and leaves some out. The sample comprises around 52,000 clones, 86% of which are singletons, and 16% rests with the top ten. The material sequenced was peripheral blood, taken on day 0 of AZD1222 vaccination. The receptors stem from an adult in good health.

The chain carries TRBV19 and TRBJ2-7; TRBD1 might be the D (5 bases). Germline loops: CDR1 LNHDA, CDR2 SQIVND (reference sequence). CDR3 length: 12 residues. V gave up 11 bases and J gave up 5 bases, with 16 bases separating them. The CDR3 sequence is CAPRQGANEQYF. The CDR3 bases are TGTGCCCCGAGGCAAGGGGCCAACGAGCAGTACTTC.

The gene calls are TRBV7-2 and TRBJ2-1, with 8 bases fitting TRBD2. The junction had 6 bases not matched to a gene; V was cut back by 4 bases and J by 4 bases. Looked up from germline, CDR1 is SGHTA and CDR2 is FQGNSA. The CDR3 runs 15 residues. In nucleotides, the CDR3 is TGTGCCAGCAGCTGGGGAGCGGGAGCGTACAATGAGCAGTTCTTC. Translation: CASSWGAGAYNEQFF. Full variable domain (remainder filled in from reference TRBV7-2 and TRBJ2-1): GAGVSQSPSNKVTEKGKDVELRCDPISGHTALYWYRQSLGQGLEFLIYFQGNSAPDKSGLPSDRFSAERTGGSVSTLTIQRTQQEDSAVYLCASSWGAGAYNEQFFGPGTRLTVL.

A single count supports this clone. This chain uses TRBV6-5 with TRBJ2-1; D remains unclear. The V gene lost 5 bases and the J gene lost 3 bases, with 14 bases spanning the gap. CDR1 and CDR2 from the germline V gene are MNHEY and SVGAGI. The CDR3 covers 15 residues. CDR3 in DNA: TGTGCCAGCAGTACGGCGGAGCCTTACTACAATGAGCAGTTCTTC. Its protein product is CASSTAEPYYNEQFF.

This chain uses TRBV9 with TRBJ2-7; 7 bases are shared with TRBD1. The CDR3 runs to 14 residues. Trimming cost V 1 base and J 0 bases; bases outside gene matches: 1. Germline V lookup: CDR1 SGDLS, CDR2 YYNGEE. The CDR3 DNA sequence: TGTGCCAGCAGCGTACAGGGGGACTCCTACGAGCAGTACTTC. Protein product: CASSVQGDSYEQYF.

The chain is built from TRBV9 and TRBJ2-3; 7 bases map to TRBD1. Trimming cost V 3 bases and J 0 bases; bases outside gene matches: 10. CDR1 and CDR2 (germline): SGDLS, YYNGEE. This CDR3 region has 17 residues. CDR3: CASSAPSGGASTDTQYF. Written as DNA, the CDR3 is TGTGCCAGCAGCGCTCCCTCAGGGGGAGCTAGCACAGATACGCAGTATTTT.